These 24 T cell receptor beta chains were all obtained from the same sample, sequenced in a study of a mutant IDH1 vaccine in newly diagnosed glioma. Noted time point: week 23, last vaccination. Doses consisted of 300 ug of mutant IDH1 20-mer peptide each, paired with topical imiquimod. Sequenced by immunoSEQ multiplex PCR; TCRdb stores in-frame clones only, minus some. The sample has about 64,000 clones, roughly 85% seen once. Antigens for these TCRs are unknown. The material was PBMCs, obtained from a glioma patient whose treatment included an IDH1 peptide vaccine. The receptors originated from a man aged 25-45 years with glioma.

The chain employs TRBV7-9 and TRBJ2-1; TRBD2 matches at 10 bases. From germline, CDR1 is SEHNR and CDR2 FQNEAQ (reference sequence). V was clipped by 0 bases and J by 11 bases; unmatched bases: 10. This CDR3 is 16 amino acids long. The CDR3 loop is CASSLARPSGGRKQFF. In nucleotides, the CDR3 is TGTGCCAGCAGCTTAGCTCGACCTAGCGGGGGCCGTAAGCAGTTCTTC.

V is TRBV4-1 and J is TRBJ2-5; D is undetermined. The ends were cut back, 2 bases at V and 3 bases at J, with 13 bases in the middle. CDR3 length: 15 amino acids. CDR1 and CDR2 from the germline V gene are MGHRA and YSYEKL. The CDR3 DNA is TGCGCCAGCAGCCAACATGACAACAGTAAAGAGACCCAGTACTTC. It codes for CASSQHDNSKETQYF.

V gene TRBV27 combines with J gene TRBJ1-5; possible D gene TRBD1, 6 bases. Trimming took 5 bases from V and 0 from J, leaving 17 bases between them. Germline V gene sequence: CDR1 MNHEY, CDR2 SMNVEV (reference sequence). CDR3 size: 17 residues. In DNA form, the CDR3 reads TGTGCCAGCAGTAAACAGGGTCATTGGAATAGCAATCAGCCCCAGCATTTT. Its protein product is CASSKQGHWNSNQPQHF.

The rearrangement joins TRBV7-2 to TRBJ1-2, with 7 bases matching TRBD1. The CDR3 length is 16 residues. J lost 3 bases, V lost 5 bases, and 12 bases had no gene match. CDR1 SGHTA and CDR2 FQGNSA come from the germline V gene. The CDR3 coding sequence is TGTGCCAGCAGCCCCGGGACAGCCCGGGCTTACTATGGCTACACCTTC. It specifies CASSPGTARAYYGYTF.

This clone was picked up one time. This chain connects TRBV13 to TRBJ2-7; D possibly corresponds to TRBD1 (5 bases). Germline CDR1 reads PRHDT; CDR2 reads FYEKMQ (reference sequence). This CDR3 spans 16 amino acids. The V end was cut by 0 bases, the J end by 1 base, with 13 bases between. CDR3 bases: TGTGCCAGCAGCTTAGGGGGGCAGGTTGGGTCCTACGAGCAGTACTTC. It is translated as CASSLGGQVGSYEQYF.

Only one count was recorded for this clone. The CDR3 spells CASSLGVTAYTNQPQHF. CDR3 coding DNA: TGTGCCAGCAGCTTAGGAGTTACAGCTTATACCAATCAGCCCCAGCATTTT. V gene TRBV7-9 combines with J gene TRBJ1-5, with D unresolved. The CDR3 is 17 amino acids. V dropped 1 base and J dropped 3 bases, with 16 bases sitting between them. CDR1 and CDR2 (germline): SEHNR, FQNEAQ (reference sequence).

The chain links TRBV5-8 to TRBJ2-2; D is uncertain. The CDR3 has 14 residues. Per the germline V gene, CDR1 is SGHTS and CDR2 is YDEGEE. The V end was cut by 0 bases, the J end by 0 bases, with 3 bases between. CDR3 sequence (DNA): TGTGCCAGCAGCTTGGAGGCGAACACCGGGGAGCTGTTTTTT. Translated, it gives CASSLEANTGELFF.

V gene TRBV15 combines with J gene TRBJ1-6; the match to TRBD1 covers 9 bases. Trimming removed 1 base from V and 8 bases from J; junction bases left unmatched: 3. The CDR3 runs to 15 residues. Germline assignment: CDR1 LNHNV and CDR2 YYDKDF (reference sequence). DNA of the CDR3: TGTGCCACCAGCAGAGCGGGACAGGGATATTCACCCCTCCACTTT. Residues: CATSRAGQGYSPLHF.

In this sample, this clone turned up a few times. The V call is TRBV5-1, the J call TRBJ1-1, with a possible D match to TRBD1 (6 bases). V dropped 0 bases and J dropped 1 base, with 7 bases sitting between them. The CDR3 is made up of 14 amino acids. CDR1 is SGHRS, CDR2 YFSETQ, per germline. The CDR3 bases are TGCGCCAGCAGCTTGGGGACAGCGAACACTGAAGCTTTCTTT. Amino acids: CASSLGTANTEAFF.

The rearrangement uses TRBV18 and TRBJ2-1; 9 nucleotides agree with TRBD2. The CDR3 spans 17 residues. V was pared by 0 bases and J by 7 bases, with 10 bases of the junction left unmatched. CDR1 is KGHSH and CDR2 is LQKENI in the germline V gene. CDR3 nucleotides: TGTGCCAGCTCACCACCGAGGAGTCAGCGGGGGGAGAATGAGCAGTTCTTC. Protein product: CASSPPRSQRGENEQFF.

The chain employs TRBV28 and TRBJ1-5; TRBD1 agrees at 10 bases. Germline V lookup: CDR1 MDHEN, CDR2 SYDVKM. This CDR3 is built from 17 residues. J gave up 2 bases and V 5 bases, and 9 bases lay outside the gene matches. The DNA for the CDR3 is TGTGCCAGCAGTCATGGACAGGGGGGATCGGGCAATCAGCCCCAGCATTTT. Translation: CASSHGQGGSGNQPQHF. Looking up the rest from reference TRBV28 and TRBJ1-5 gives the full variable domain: DVKVTQSSRYLVKRTGEKVFLECVQDMDHENMFWYRQDPGLGLRLIYFSYDVKMKEKGDIPEGYSVSREKKERFSLILESASTNQTSMYLCASSHGQGGSGNQPQHFGDGTRLSIL.

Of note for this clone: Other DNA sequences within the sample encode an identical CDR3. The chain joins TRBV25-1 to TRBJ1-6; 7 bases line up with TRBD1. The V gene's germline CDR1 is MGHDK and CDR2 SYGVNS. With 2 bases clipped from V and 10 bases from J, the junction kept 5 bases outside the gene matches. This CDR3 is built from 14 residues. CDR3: CASSEEGDRSPLHF. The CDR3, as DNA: TGTGCCAGCAGTGAAGAGGGGGACAGATCACCCCTCCACTTT. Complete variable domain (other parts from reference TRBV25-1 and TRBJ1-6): EADIYQTPRYLVIGTGKKITLECSQTMGHDKMYWYQQDPGMELHLIHYSYGVNSTEKGDLSSESTVSRIRTEHFPLTLESARPSHTSQYLCASSEEGDRSPLHFGNGTRLTVT.

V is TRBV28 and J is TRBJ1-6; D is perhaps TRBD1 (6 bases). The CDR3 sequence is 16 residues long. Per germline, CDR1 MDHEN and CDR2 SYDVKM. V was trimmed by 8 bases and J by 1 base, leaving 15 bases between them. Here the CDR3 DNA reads TGTGCCAGCGGAGCCGGAGGGGGATCCTATAATTCACCCCTCCACTTT. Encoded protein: CASGAGGGSYNSPLHF.

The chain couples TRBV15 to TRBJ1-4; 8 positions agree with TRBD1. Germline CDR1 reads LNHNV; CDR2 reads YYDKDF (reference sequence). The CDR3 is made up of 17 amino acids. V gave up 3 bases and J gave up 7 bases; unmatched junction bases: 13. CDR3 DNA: TGTGCCACCAGCAGGGAAACGACAGGGGAGGAAAGTGAAAAACTGTTTTTT. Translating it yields CATSRETTGEESEKLFF.

CDR3 DNA: TGTGCCAGCAGCTTGGCCAAGATTGACTCCTACGAGCAGTACTTC. It encodes CASSLAKIDSYEQYF. The chain has TRBV5-4 and TRBJ2-7, with D unclear. Deletions cut 0 bases from V and 0 bases from J, with 10 bases between. The CDR3 runs 15 residues. Per germline, CDR1 SGHNT and CDR2 YYREEE (reference sequence).

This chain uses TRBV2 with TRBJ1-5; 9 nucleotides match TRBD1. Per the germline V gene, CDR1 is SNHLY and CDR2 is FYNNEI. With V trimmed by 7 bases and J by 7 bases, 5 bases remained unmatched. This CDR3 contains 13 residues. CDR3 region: CASNDRGYQPQHF. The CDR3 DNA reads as TGTGCCAGCAATGACAGGGGGTACCAGCCCCAGCATTTT.

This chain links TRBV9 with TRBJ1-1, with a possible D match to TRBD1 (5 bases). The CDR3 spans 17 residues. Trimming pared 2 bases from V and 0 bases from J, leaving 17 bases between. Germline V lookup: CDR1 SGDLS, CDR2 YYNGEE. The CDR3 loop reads CASSVPRGRGLNTEAFF. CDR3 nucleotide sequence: TGTGCCAGCAGCGTCCCCCGGGGAAGGGGCCTGAACACTGAAGCTTTCTTT.

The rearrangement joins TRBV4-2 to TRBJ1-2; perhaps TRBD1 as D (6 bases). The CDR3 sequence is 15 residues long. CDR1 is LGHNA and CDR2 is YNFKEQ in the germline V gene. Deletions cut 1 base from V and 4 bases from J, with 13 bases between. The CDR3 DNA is TGTGCCAGCAGCCAAGCGTCAGGGGAGGCCTATGGCTACACCTTC. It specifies CASSQASGEAYGYTF.

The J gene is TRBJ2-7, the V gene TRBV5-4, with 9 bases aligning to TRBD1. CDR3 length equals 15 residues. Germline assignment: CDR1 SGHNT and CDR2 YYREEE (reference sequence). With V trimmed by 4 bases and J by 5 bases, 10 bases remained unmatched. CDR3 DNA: TGTGCCAGCAGCCCCTCGGGACAGGGTTTAAACGAGCAGTACTTC. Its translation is CASSPSGQGLNEQYF.

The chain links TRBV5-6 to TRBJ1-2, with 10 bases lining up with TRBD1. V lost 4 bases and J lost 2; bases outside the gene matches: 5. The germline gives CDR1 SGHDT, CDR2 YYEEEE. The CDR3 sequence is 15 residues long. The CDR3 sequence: CASSVGQGLNYGYTF. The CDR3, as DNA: TGTGCCAGCAGCGTGGGACAGGGGTTAAACTATGGCTACACCTTC.

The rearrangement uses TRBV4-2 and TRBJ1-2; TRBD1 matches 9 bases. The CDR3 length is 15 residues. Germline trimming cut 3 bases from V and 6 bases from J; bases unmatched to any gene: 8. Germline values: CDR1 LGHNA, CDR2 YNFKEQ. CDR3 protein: CASSQAGQGFDGYTF. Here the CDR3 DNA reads TGTGCCAGCAGCCAGGCCGGACAGGGGTTTGATGGCTACACCTTC.

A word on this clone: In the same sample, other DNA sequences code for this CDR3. The CDR3 protein is CASSQEVTGSRPQHF. The CDR3 nucleotides are TGCGCCAGCAGCCAAGAGGTAACAGGGAGCAGGCCCCAGCATTTT. J is TRBJ1-5 and V is TRBV4-1; D is perhaps TRBD1 (6 bases). V dropped 0 bases and J dropped 9 bases, with 15 bases sitting between them. Germline-derived CDR1 and CDR2 are MGHRA and YSYEKL. This CDR3 comprises 15 residues.

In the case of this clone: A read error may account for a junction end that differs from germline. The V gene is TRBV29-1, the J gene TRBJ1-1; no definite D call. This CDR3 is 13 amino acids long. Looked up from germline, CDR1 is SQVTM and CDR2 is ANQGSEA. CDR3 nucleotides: TGCAGCGTTGAAGTCAGCTTGAAGACTGAAGCTTTCTTT. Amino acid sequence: CSVEVSLKTEAFF.

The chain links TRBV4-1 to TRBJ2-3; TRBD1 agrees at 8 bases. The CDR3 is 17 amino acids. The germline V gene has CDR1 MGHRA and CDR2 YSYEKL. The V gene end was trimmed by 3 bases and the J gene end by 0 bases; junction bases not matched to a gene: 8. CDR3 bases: TGCGCCAGCAGCCATCTTCTTCGACAGGGGAGCACAGATACGCAGTATTTT. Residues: CASSHLLRQGSTDTQYF.